One sample yielded the 2 T cell receptor beta chains listed below, sequenced in a study of patients and donors after allogeneic stem cell transplantation. One entry per CDR3 protein results from TCRdb running MiXCR on the RT-PCR reads. The sample lists 410,000 or so distinct CDR3 sequences; around 15% were seen once. Material: blood, either unsorted or a sorted T cell fraction (not recorded which). These receptors came from a human donor who was either an allogeneic HSCT recipient or a stem cell or donor lymphocyte infusion donor (not recorded which). It is not recorded whose cells these are; they may come from a transplant donor.

The chain has TRBV6-2 or TRBV6-3 and TRBJ2-7, with D perhaps TRBD1 or TRBD2 (5 bases each). Trimming pared 8 bases from V and 5 bases from J, leaving 25 bases between. Germline lookup yields CDR1 MNHEY and CDR2 SVGEGT. This CDR3 is built from 16 residues. CDR3 sequence reads: CASSDPYNSGLNEQYF. The CDR3 bases are TGTGCCAGCTCCGACCCCTACAACTCGGGGCTGAACGAGCAGTACTTC.

The chain carries TRBV12-3 or TRBV12-4 and TRBJ2-7; 10 bases line up with TRBD2. V lost 10 bases and J lost 1; bases outside the gene matches: 7. CDR3 length: 14 residues. The chain's CDR3 is CATRSGRGSYEQYF. The CDR3 DNA reads TGTGCCACCCGAAGCGGGAGGGGGTCCTACGAGCAGTACTTC.